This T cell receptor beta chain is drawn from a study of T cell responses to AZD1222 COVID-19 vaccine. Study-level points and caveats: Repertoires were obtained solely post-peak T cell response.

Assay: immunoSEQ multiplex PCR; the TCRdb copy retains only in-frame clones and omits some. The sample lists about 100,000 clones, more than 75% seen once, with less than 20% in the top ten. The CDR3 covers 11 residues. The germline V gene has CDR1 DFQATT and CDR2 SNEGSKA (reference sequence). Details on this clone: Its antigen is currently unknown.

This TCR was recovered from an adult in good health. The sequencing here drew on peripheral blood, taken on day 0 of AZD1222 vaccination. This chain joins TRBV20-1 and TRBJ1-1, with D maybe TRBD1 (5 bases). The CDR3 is CSTPGGDEAFF. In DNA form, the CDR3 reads TGCAGCACACCTGGGGGGGATGAAGCTTTCTTT.